The sequence of this TCR beta chain was determined in a study of T cells in Graves' hyperthyroidism and ophthalmopathy. The hyperthyroidism patients had all been newly diagnosed, and their disease duration was under 2 months. Their ages ranged from 18 to 65 years. Uncontrolled infection, other autoimmune disease, pregnancy or lactation excluded patients. For the diagnoses, clinical symptoms, serum thyroxine and TRAb, thyroid ultrasound and orbital computed tomography were used. Germline lookup yields CDR1 SGHVS and CDR2 FNYEAQ. The CDR3 sequence is 16 residues long. The V segment lost 0 bases and the J segment 6 bases; nucleotides outside the gene matches: 8. This clonotype has just a few counts. It was RNA transcripts that yielded the amplified TCR beta CDR3 regions. Primed by the HTBI set, a first-round RT-PCR was run on the TCR CDR3. TCRdb ran MiXCR on the multiplex PCR reads and lists one entry per CDR3 protein. Of some 600,000 distinct CDR3 sequences listed, over 11% are singletons.

Sample: blood. This TCR was sampled from a woman aged 25-40 years with Graves' hyperthyroidism that later progressed to Graves' ophthalmopathy. The V gene is TRBV7-6, the J gene TRBJ2-1, with 7 nucleotides matching TRBD2. CDR3 loop: CASSLAFAGEGNEQFF. The DNA for the CDR3 is TGTGCCAGCAGCTTAGCTTTTGCGGGAGAGGGCAATGAGCAGTTCTTC.